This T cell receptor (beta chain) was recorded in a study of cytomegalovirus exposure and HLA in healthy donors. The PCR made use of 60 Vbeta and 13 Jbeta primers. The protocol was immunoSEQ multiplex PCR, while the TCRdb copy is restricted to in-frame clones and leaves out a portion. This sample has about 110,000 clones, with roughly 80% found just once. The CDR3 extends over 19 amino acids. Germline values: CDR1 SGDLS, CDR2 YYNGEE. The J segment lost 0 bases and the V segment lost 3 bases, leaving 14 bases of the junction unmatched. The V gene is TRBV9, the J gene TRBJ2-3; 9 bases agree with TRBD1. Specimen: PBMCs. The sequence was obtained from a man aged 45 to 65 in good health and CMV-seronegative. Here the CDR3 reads CASSGRTGEFLGSTDTQYF. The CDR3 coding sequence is TGTGCCAGCAGCGGACGGACAGGGGAGTTCTTGGGGAGCACAGATACGCAGTATTTT.